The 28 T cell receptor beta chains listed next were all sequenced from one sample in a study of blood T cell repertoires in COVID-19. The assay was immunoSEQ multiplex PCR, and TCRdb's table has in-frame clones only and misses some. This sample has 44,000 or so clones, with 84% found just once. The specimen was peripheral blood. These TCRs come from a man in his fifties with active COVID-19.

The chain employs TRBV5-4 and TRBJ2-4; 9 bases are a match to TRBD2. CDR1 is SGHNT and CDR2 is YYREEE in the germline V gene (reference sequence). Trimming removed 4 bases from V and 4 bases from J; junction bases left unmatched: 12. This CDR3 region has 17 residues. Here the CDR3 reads CASSHKIAGVSKNIQYF. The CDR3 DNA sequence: TGTGCCAGCAGCCATAAAATAGCGGGGGTATCAAAAAACATTCAGTACTTC.

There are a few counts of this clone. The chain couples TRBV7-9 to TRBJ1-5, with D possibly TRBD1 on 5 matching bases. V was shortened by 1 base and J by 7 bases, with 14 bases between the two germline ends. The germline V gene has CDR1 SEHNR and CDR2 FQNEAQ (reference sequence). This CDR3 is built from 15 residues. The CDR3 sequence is CASSLGGDRGQPQHF. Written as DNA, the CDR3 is TGTGCCAGCAGCTTAGGGGGCGACCGTGGGCAGCCCCAGCATTTT.

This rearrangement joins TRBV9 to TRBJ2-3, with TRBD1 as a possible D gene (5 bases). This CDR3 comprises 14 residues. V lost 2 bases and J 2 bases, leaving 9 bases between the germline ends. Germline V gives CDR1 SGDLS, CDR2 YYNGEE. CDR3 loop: CASSVGAYTDTQYF. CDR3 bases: TGTGCCAGCAGCGTTGGGGCCTACACAGATACGCAGTATTTT.

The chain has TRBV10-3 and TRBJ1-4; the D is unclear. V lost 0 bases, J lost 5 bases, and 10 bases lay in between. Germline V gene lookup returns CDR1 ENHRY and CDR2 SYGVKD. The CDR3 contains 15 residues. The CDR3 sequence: CAISESGRINEKLFF. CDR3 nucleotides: TGTGCCATCAGTGAGTCGGGCAGGATCAATGAAAAACTGTTTTTT.

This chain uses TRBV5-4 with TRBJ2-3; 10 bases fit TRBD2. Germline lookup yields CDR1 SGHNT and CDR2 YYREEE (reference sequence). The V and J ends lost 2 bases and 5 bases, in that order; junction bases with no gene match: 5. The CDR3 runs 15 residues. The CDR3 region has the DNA TGTGCCAGCAGCTTTCGGCTAGCGGGGGTAGATACGCAGTATTTT. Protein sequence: CASSFRLAGVDTQYF.

The CDR3 region has the DNA TGTGCCAGCAGTTACTCTACGGAGCTTGGGTCACCCCTCCACTTT. Amino acids: CASSYSTELGSPLHF. V gene TRBV6-2 or TRBV6-3 combines with J gene TRBJ1-6, with D unresolved. The CDR3 consists of 15 residues. Germline loops: CDR1 MNHEY, CDR2 SVGEGT. V shed 0 bases and J shed 10 bases, with 13 bases lying between them.

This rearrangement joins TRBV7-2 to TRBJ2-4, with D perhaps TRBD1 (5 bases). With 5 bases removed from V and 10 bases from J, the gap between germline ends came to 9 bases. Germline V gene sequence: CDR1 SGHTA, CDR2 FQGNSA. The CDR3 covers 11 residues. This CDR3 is CASSPREIQYF. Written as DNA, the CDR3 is TGTGCCAGCAGCCCCAGGGAAATTCAGTACTTC.

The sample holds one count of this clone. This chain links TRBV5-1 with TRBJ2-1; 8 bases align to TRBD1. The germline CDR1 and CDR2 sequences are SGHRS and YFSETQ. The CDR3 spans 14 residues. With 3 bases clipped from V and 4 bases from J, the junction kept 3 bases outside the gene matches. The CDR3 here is CASSSGQEYNEQFF. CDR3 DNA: TGCGCCAGCAGCTCGGGACAGGAATACAATGAGCAGTTCTTC.

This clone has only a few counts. The CDR3 DNA reads TGTGCCAGTAATCGCGGGGGCGATTCACCCCTCCACTTT. It encodes CASNRGGDSPLHF. J is TRBJ1-6 and V is TRBV12-3 or TRBV12-4; tentative D call: TRBD1 (6 bases). CDR3 length: 13 amino acids. The V gene lost 9 bases and the J gene lost 8 bases, with 14 bases spanning the gap.

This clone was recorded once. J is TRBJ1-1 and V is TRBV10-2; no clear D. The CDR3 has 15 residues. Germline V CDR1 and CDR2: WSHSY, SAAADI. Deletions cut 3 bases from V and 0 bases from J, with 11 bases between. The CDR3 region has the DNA TGCGCCAGCAGTGATCCAGGCCAAATGAACACTGAAGCTTTCTTT. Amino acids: CASSDPGQMNTEAFF.

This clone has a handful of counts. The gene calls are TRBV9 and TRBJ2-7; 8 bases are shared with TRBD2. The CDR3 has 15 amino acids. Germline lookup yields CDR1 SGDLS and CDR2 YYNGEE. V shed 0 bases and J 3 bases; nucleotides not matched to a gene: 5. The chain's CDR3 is CASSVAPGGVYEQYF. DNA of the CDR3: TGTGCCAGCAGCGTAGCCCCCGGGGGGGTCTACGAGCAGTACTTC.

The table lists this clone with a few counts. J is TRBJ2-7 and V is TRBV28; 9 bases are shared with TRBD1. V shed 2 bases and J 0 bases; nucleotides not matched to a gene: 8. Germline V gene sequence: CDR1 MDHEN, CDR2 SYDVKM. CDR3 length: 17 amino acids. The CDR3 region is CASSLPPGTGLSYEQYF. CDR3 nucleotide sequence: TGTGCCAGCAGTTTACCTCCCGGGACAGGGCTCTCCTACGAGCAGTACTTC.

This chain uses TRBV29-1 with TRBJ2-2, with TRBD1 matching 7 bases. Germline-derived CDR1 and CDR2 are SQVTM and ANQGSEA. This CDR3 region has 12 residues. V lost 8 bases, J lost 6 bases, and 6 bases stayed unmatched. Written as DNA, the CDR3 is TGCAGCACCGGGACAGCCGCCGGGGAGCTGTTTTTT. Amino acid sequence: CSTGTAAGELFF.

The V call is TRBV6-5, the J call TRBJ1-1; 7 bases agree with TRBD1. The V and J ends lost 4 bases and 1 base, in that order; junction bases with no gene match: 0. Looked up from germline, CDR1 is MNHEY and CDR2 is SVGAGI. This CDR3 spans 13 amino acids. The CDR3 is CASSWTGNTEAFF. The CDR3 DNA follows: TGTGCCAGCAGTTGGACAGGGAACACTGAAGCTTTCTTT.

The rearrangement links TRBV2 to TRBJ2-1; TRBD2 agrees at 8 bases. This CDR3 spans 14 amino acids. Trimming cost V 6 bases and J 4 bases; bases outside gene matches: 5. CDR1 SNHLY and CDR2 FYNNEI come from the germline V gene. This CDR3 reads CASRIRGGYNEQFF. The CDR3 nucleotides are TGTGCCAGCAGGATCCGGGGGGGGTACAATGAGCAGTTCTTC.

The CDR3 region is CASSFPGMGEKLFF. The CDR3 DNA follows: TGTGCCAGTAGTTTCCCGGGGATGGGTGAAAAACTGTTTTTT. This sequence joins TRBV19 and TRBJ1-4; D is ambiguous. Per the germline V gene, CDR1 is LNHDA and CDR2 is SQIVND (reference sequence). The CDR3 spans 14 residues. The V and J ends lost 5 bases and 7 bases respectively, with 14 bases between them.

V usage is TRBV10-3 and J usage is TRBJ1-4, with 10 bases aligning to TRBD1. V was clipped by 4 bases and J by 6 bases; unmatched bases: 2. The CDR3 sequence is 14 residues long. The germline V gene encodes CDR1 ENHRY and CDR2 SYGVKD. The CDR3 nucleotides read TGTGCCATCAGTGCCGGGACAGGGGATGAAAAACTGTTTTTT. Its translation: CAISAGTGDEKLFF.

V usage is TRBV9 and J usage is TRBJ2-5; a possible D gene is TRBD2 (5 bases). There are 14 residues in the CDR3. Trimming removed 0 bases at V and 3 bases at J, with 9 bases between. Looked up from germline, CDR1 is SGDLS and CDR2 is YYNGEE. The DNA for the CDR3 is TGTGCCAGCAGCGTAGGCGGGCTTGAAGAGACCCAGTACTTC. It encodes CASSVGGLEETQYF.

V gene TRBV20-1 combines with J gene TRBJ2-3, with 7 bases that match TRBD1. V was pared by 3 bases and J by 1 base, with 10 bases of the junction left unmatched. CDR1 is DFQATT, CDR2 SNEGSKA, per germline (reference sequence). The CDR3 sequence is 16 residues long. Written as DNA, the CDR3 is TGCAGTGCTAGTGGCAGGGGGAATTCTGGCACAGATACGCAGTATTTT. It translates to CSASGRGNSGTDTQYF.

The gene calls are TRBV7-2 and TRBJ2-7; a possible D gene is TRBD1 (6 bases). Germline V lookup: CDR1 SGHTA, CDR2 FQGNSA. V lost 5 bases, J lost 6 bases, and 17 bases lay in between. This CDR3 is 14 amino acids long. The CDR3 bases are TGTGCCAGCAGCCCTCGACAGGCCTCGGGCGAGCAGTACTTC. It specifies CASSPRQASGEQYF.

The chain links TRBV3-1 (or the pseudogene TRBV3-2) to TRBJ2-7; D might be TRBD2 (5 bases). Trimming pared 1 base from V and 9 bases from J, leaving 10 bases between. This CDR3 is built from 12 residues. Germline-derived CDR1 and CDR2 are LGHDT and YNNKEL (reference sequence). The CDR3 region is CASSQGGSGQYF. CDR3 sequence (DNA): TGTGCCAGCAGCCAAGGAGGGTCGGGGCAGTACTTC.

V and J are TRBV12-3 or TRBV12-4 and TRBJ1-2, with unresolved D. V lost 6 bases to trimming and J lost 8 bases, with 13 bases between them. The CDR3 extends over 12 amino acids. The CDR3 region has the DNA TGTGCCAGCAGATCGATGGTGGAGGGCTACACCTTC. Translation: CASRSMVEGYTF.

CDR3 amino acids: CASSITRGSYEQYF. In DNA, the CDR3 is TGTGCCAGTAGTATTACCAGGGGCTCCTACGAGCAGTACTTC. The gene calls are TRBV19 and TRBJ2-7; a weak D match, TRBD1 (6 bases). The CDR3 spans 14 residues. V lost 3 bases to trimming and J lost 0 bases, with 9 bases between them. Germline V gene lookup returns CDR1 LNHDA and CDR2 SQIVND (reference sequence).

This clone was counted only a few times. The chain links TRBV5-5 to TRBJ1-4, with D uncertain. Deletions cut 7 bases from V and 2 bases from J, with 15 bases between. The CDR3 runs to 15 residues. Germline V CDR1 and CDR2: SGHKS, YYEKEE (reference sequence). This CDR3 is CASRPAPGTNEKLFF. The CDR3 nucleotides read TGTGCCAGCCGCCCGGCGCCCGGGACTAATGAAAAACTGTTTTTT.

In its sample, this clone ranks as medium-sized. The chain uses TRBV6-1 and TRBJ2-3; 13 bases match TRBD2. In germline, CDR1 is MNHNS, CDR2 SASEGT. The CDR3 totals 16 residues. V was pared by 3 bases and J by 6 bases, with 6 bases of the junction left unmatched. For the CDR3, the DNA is TGTGCCAGCAGTGAGGGACTAGCGGGGAGCGGGGATACGCAGTATTTT. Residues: CASSEGLAGSGDTQYF.

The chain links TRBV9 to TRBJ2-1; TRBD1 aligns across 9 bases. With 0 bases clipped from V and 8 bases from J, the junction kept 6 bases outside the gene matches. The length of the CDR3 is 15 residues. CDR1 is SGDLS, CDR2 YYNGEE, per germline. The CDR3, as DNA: TGTGCCAGCAGCGTAGCTACAGGGGGCTTGGATGAGCAGTTCTTC. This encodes CASSVATGGLDEQFF.

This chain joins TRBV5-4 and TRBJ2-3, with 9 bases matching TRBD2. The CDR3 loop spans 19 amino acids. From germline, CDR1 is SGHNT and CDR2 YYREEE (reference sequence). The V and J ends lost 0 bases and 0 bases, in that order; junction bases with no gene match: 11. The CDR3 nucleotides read TGTGCCAGCAGCTTGGCCCTAGCGGGGCAAATATATAGCACAGATACGCAGTATTTT. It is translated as CASSLALAGQIYSTDTQYF.

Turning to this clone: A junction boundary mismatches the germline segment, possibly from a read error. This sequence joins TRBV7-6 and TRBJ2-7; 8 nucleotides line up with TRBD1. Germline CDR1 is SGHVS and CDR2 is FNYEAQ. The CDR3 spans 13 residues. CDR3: CASSLRGQGDKDF. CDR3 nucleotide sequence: TGTGCCAGCAGCCTCCGCGGACAGGGAGACAAGGACTTC.